Listed here are 3 T cell receptor beta chains from one sample, sequenced in a study of Graves' ophthalmopathy and Graves' hyperthyroidism. Transcripts of RNA were the source for amplifying TCR beta CDR3 regions. Following a first-round RT-PCR that used HTBI primers, a second-round multiplex PCR was carried out. One entry per CDR3 protein results from TCRdb running MiXCR on the multiplex PCR reads. The table shows 300,000 to 450,000 distinct CDR3 sequences, with 17% occurring only once. The source material was peripheral blood. The receptors derive from an adult woman with stable Graves' hyperthyroidism.

This clonotype has ten or more counts. The V gene is TRBV6-1, the J gene TRBJ2-5, with 10 bases aligning to TRBD2. Trimming cost V 6 bases and J 5 bases; bases outside gene matches: 6. Germline-derived CDR1 and CDR2 are MNHNS and SASEGT. CDR3 length: 14 amino acids. DNA of the CDR3: TGTGCCAGCAGCCGAGCGGGAGGGCAGGAGACCCAGTACTTC. This gives the protein CASSRAGGQETQYF.

This clonotype was counted many times. This chain joins TRBV2 and TRBJ2-5; 12 positions match TRBD2. Germline-derived CDR1 and CDR2 are SNHLY and FYNNEI. Losses at the gene ends were 6 bases for V and 4 bases for J; bases not matched to a gene: 6. The CDR3 is 15 residues long. CDR3 in DNA: TGTGCCAGCAGGGCGACTAGCGGGAGAGGAGAGACCCAGTACTTC. This encodes CASRATSGRGETQYF.

This clonotype was detected many times. The genes are TRBV12-5 and TRBJ2-5; D is tentatively TRBD1 or TRBD2 (5 bases each). V was trimmed by 2 bases and J by 2 bases, leaving 15 bases between them. The CDR3 totals 16 residues. CDR1 and CDR2 from the germline V gene are LGHNT and FRNRAP. Written as DNA, the CDR3 is TGTGCTAGTGGTTTGTCCGGGACGGCCCCACAAGAGACCCAGTACTTC. Its protein product is CASGLSGTAPQETQYF.